The 19 T cell receptor beta chains given below trace back to one sample, sequenced in a study of a mutant IDH1 vaccine in newly diagnosed glioma. Their recognized antigens are unknown. Clones were sequenced by immunoSEQ multiplex PCR, and TCRdb holds only the in-frame ones, with some missing. Seen here are 30,000 to 40,000 clones, approximately 50% observed once, and the top ten hold about 11%. Regarding time point: week 5, during vaccination. Mutant IDH1 20-mer peptide, at 300 ug, made up each vaccine dose, with topical imiquimod. This sample comprised PBMCs, obtained from a glioma patient whose treatment included an IDH1 peptide vaccine. These receptors all come from a woman aged 18-29 years with glioma.

The chain links TRBV7-9 to TRBJ2-7; D is ambiguous. The V and J ends lost 3 bases and 3 bases respectively, with 6 bases between them. The CDR3 sequence is 12 residues long. Per germline, CDR1 SEHNR and CDR2 FQNEAQ (reference sequence). DNA for the CDR3: TGTGCCAGCAGCTTTGTAGACTACGAGCAGTACTTC. Protein: CASSFVDYEQYF.

Comment on this clone: At one end, the junction sequence differs from germline, possibly due to a read error. The genes are TRBV7-7 and TRBJ2-5, with D perhaps matching TRBD1 or TRBD2 (6 bases each). Looked up from germline, CDR1 is SSHAT and CDR2 is FNYEAQ (reference sequence). CDR3 length: 14 residues. CDR3 residues: CASSPTWGARTQYF. The CDR3 DNA sequence: TGTGCTAGCAGCCCTACTTGGGGGGCGCGGACCCAGTACTTC.

The rearrangement joins TRBV28 to TRBJ1-4; D might be TRBD1 (6 bases). The CDR3 sequence is 17 residues long. V was trimmed by 6 bases and J by 8 bases, leaving 25 bases between them. Germline CDR1 and CDR2: MDHEN and SYDVKM. The CDR3 region is CASSLMSRGPEDEKLFF. The CDR3 nucleotides are TGTGCCAGCAGCCTAATGAGCCGGGGGCCTGAGGACGAAAAACTGTTTTTT.

There are a few counts of this clone. J is TRBJ2-1 and V is TRBV7-2, with D perhaps TRBD1 (5 bases). Germline lookup yields CDR1 SGHTA and CDR2 FQGNSA. Trimming took 2 bases from V and 11 from J, leaving 19 bases between them. The CDR3 runs 15 residues. The DNA for the CDR3 is TGTGCCAGCAGCTTATCGAAGACAGATACAATGAAGCAGTTCTTC. It encodes CASSLSKTDTMKQFF.

By sample fraction, this clone is large. The chain couples TRBV19 to TRBJ2-5; TRBD1 agrees at 9 bases. The J segment lost 5 bases and the V segment lost 6 bases, leaving 7 bases of the junction unmatched. Germline CDR1 LNHDA, CDR2 SQIVND (reference sequence). The CDR3 extends over 14 amino acids. The CDR3 is CASRMTGGSETQYF. The CDR3 region has the DNA TGTGCCAGTAGGATGACAGGGGGTTCGGAGACCCAGTACTTC. The full variable domain, with the rest looked up from reference TRBV19 and TRBJ2-5, is DGGITQSPKYLFRKEGQNVTLSCEQNLNHDAMYWYRQDPGQGLRLIYYSQIVNDFQKGDIAEGYSVSREKKESFPLTVTSAQKNPTAFYLCASRMTGGSETQYFGPGTRLLVL.

This chain uses TRBV7-9 with TRBJ1-2; perhaps TRBD1 as D (6 bases). The V end lost 5 bases, the J end lost 4 bases, and 17 bases lay between the germline ends. The germline V gene encodes CDR1 SEHNR and CDR2 FQNEAQ (reference sequence). The CDR3 runs to 15 residues. This CDR3 reads CASSQGQLPFYGYTF. CDR3 in DNA: TGTGCCAGCAGCCAGGGGCAGCTCCCCTTCTATGGCTACACCTTC.

This chain uses TRBV28 with TRBJ1-5, with D possibly being TRBD1 (6 bases). The CDR3 sequence is 14 residues long. With 5 bases removed from V and 1 base from J, the gap between germline ends came to 9 bases. Germline V gives CDR1 MDHEN, CDR2 SYDVKM. The CDR3 DNA sequence: TGTGCCAGCAGTCCCGACAGGAGCAATCAGCCCCAGCATTTT. Protein: CASSPDRSNQPQHF. Complete variable domain (other parts from reference TRBV28 and TRBJ1-5): DVKVTQSSRYLVKRTGEKVFLECVQDMDHENMFWYRQDPGLGLRLIYFSYDVKMKEKGDIPEGYSVSREKKERFSLILESASTNQTSMYLCASSPDRSNQPQHFGDGTRLSIL.

The CDR3 reads CASNREIGAGGNEQFF. Written as DNA, the CDR3 is TGCGCCAGCAATCGCGAAATCGGGGCCGGCGGGAATGAGCAGTTCTTC. The chain couples TRBV5-1 to TRBJ2-1, with D perhaps TRBD1 or TRBD2 (5 bases each). V gave up 6 bases and J gave up 7 bases, with 23 bases separating them. The CDR3 totals 16 residues. CDR1 and CDR2 (germline): SGHRS, YFSETQ.

The count of this clone is one. This sequence joins TRBV2 and TRBJ2-7, with D uncertain. V shed 4 bases and J shed 9 bases, with 10 bases lying between them. The germline gives CDR1 SNHLY, CDR2 FYNNEI. CDR3 size: 11 residues. CDR3 protein: CASSGSKGQYF. For the CDR3, the DNA is TGTGCCAGCAGTGGTAGTAAAGGGCAGTACTTC.

This clone was detected only a few times. V is TRBV7-9 and J is TRBJ1-4, with TRBD1 as a possible D gene (6 bases). The V end lost 4 bases, the J end lost 7 bases, and 16 bases lay between the germline ends. The CDR3 consists of 15 residues. Germline V gene sequence: CDR1 SEHNR, CDR2 FQNEAQ (reference sequence). Written as DNA, the CDR3 is TGTGCCAGCAGCTCCACAGGGATCCCGGGTGAAAAACTGTTTTTT. This translates into CASSSTGIPGEKLFF.

This clone was recorded a few times. The rearrangement joins TRBV30 to TRBJ1-1; TRBD1 is a possible D gene (6 bases). The V and J ends lost 5 bases and 4 bases respectively, with 17 bases between them. CDR3 size: 14 residues. The V gene's germline CDR1 is GTSNPN and CDR2 SVGIG (reference sequence). The CDR3 DNA reads as TGTGCCTGGGCGAAAACAGGGAGTCGCACTGAAGCTTTCTTT. Its translation: CAWAKTGSRTEAFF. The complete variable domain, with remaining parts taken from reference TRBV30 and TRBJ1-1, reads SQTIHQWPATLVQPVGSPLSLECTVEGTSNPNLYWYRQAAGRGLQLLFYSVGIGQISSEVPQNLSASRPQDRQFILSSKKLLLSDSGFYLCAWAKTGSRTEAFFGQGTRLTVV.

V gene TRBV10-3 combines with J gene TRBJ1-3; tentatively, D is TRBD1 (5 bases). Per the germline V gene, CDR1 is ENHRY and CDR2 is SYGVKD. Trimming removed 0 bases from V and 2 bases from J, with 11 bases in between. There are 16 residues in the CDR3. CDR3 residues: CAISESSSRAGNTIYF. The DNA of the CDR3 is TGTGCCATCAGTGAGTCATCCAGCAGGGCTGGAAACACCATATATTTT.

This clone was picked up one time. The chain joins TRBV9 to TRBJ1-4, with unresolved D. V was trimmed by 0 bases and J by 4 bases, leaving 19 bases between them. Germline CDR1 and CDR2: SGDLS and YYNGEE. The CDR3 totals 18 residues. The CDR3 region is CASSVGASPIGVNEKLFF. CDR3 nucleotide sequence: TGTGCCAGCAGCGTAGGGGCCAGCCCCATTGGGGTTAATGAAAAACTGTTTTTT. Filled out from reference TRBV9 and TRBJ1-4, the complete variable domain reads DSGVTQTPKHLITATGQRVTLRCSPRSGDLSVYWYQQSLDQGLQFLIQYYNGEERAKGNILERFSAQQFPDLHSELNLSSLELGDSALYFCASSVGASPIGVNEKLFFGSGTQLSVL.

The J gene is TRBJ2-5, the V gene TRBV5-4, with 7 bases that match TRBD1. The CDR3 has 14 residues. V shed 0 bases and J 5 bases; nucleotides not matched to a gene: 4. Per germline, CDR1 SGHNT and CDR2 YYREEE (reference sequence). The DNA of the CDR3 is TGTGCCAGCAGCTTGGAGGGGGCACGTGAGACCCAGTACTTC. This codes for CASSLEGARETQYF.

This chain uses TRBV6-6 with TRBJ1-2, with D possibly being TRBD1 (5 bases). This CDR3 region has 15 residues. Germline-derived CDR1 and CDR2 are MNHNY and SVGAGI (reference sequence). Trimming stripped 2 bases from V and 5 bases from J, with 15 bases between. In DNA form, the CDR3 reads TGTGCCAGCAGTTACAGCCTAACCAGGGAATATGGCTACACCTTC. Protein: CASSYSLTREYGYTF.

The CDR3, as DNA: TGTGCCAGCAGCCAGACAGTAACTGGAAACACCATATATTTT. Protein sequence: CASSQTVTGNTIYF. V is TRBV27 and J is TRBJ1-3; D might be TRBD1 (5 bases). The germline V gene encodes CDR1 MNHEY and CDR2 SMNVEV (reference sequence). V gave up 6 bases and J gave up 2 bases, with 11 bases separating them. This CDR3 is 14 amino acids long.

The chain joins TRBV6-1 to TRBJ2-1; maybe TRBD1 (6 bases). V lost 8 bases, J lost 0 bases, and 11 bases lay in between. Germline CDR1 and CDR2: MNHNS and SASEGT. The CDR3 totals 14 residues. CDR3 amino acids: CASSYRVSYNEQFF. CDR3 DNA sequence: TGTGCCAGCTCGTACAGGGTCTCCTACAATGAGCAGTTCTTC.

The rearrangement links TRBV27 to TRBJ2-7; 7 bases agree with TRBD1. Germline lookup yields CDR1 MNHEY and CDR2 SMNVEV (reference sequence). This CDR3 region has 17 residues. The V segment lost 5 bases and the J segment 3 bases; nucleotides outside the gene matches: 16. In DNA, the CDR3 is TGTGCCAGCAGTCCCGAAACCGGGACAGCCACCCTCTACGAGCAGTACTTC. Translating gives CASSPETGTATLYEQYF.

As to this clone: In the same sample, other DNA sequences code for this CDR3. The chain recombines TRBV28 with TRBJ1-5; weak D call: TRBD1 (5 bases). Germline loops: CDR1 MDHEN, CDR2 SYDVKM. Trimming left V 6 bases short and J 4 bases short, with 10 bases between. The length of the CDR3 is 13 residues. The CDR3 spells CASSYSGNQPQHF. DNA for the CDR3: TGTGCCAGCAGCTATTCAGGGAATCAGCCCCAGCATTTT.